This entry is about one TCR beta chain. Its antigen is as yet unknown. Researchers used the Oncomine TCR Beta short-read assay to sequence DNA from cultured CD4+ T cells. MiXCR, run by TCRdb on the PCR reads, gives a single entry per CDR3 protein. The sample includes 5,500 to 9,000 distinct CDR3 sequences, about 54% seen only once; the top ten take 30% to 40%. Treatment defined: roughly 10-day PBMC culture with coronavirus spike peptide pools or control peptides (ViraFEST assay). CD4+ T cells were isolated by negative selection after less than eleven days of culture. The data are from a study of vaccination and CD4 T cells after COVID-19. Turning to the study itself: Stimulation used overlapping spike peptides from SARS-CoV-2, HCoV-NL63, HCoV-OC43 and HCoV-229E. Control cultures received a CEFX pool, an HIV-1 Nef pool, or no peptide. Study-wide findings and caveats: From about 20 to 38, the median of SARS-CoV-2-reactive clonotypes rose without reaching significance.

V lost 5 bases, J lost 4 bases, and 14 bases lay in between. CDR3 size: 14 residues. CDR1 is SGHTA, CDR2 FQGNSA, per germline. The receptor's source is a human donor who had recovered from COVID-19. The V and J genes are TRBV7-2 and TRBJ1-1; a possible D gene is TRBD1 (6 bases). The sample comprised CD4+ T cells from blood, cultured in vitro. The CDR3 region has the DNA TGTGCCAGCAGCGTCGACAGGTGGAGCACTGAAGCTTTCTTT. Translation gives CASSVDRWSTEAFF.